The 20 T cell receptor beta chains in this list originate from one sample, sequenced in a study of blood T cell repertoires in COVID-19. Profiled with immunoSEQ multiplex PCR; TCRdb holds only in-frame clones, not every one. There are 260,000 or so clones in the sample; about nine tenths occur only once, and approximately 2.8% lies in the top ten. Source material: PBMCs or T cells enriched from blood (not recorded which). The receptors derive from a woman aged 25 to 39 with acute COVID-19.

This chain connects TRBV7-2 to TRBJ1-1; no firm D call. This CDR3 spans 13 amino acids. Germline loops: CDR1 SGHTA, CDR2 FQGNSA. Trimming left V 5 bases short and J 0 bases short, with 7 bases between. The CDR3 is CASSHDLNTEAFF. CDR3 DNA sequence: TGTGCCAGCAGCCACGACTTGAACACTGAAGCTTTCTTT.

The chain has TRBV19 and TRBJ2-7; 11 bases are a match to TRBD2. J lost 3 bases, V lost 4 bases, and 5 bases had no gene match. CDR1 LNHDA and CDR2 SQIVND come from the germline V gene (reference sequence). The CDR3 length is 15 residues. CDR3 DNA: TGTGCCAGTAGTACACTAGCGGGGGATCTCTACGAGCAGTACTTC. Amino acid sequence: CASSTLAGDLYEQYF.

In DNA form, the CDR3 reads TGTGCCAGCAGTTACTCACCAGGGGGTAAGCCCCAGCATTTT. Translating it yields CASSYSPGGKPQHF. V and J are TRBV6-5 and TRBJ1-5; 7 bases fit TRBD1. J lost 8 bases, V lost 0 bases, and 4 bases had no gene match. The germline V gene encodes CDR1 MNHEY and CDR2 SVGAGI. The CDR3 runs 14 residues.

The chain links TRBV29-1 to TRBJ1-2; tentatively, D is TRBD1 (6 bases). Trimming left V 7 bases short and J 10 bases short, with 16 bases between. CDR1 SQVTM and CDR2 ANQGSEA come from the germline V gene. This CDR3 spans 11 amino acids. CDR3 sequence reads: CSGGEDSSYTF. For the CDR3, the DNA is TGCAGCGGGGGGGAGGACAGTTCCTACACCTTC.

This clone was seen a few times. The V and J genes are TRBV7-9 and TRBJ1-6; 7 bases agree with TRBD1. The germline V gene has CDR1 SEHNR and CDR2 FQNEAQ (reference sequence). This CDR3 has 12 amino acids. Germline trimming cut 5 bases from V and 14 bases from J; bases unmatched to any gene: 6. This CDR3 is CASSPEQGSLHF. DNA for the CDR3: TGTGCCAGCAGCCCAGAACAGGGGTCCCTCCACTTT.

The chain combines TRBV24-1 with TRBJ2-2, with D hard to call. Trimming left V 6 bases short and J 0 bases short, with 4 bases between. CDR3 length: 13 amino acids. Germline CDR1 reads KGHDR; CDR2 reads SFDVKD. CDR3 amino acids: CATSLPNTGELFF. The CDR3 bases are TGTGCCACCAGTCTCCCGAACACCGGGGAGCTGTTTTTT.

The chain employs TRBV4-1 and TRBJ2-7; the D gene is possibly TRBD2 (6 bases). The germline V gene encodes CDR1 MGHRA and CDR2 YSYEKL. The CDR3 contains 15 residues. Trimming left V 1 base short and J 2 bases short, with 12 bases between. CDR3: CASSQGVSGAYEQYF. The CDR3 DNA reads as TGCGCCAGCAGCCAAGGTGTTAGCGGAGCCTACGAGCAGTACTTC.

This clone turned up a few times. This sequence joins TRBV4-3 and TRBJ1-5; a weak D match, TRBD1 (6 bases). V lost 0 bases, J lost 6 bases, and 15 bases lay in between. The CDR3 is made up of 16 amino acids. CDR1 is LGHNA, CDR2 YSLEER, per germline. Here the CDR3 reads CASSQDTNREIQPQHF. The CDR3 coding sequence is TGCGCCAGCAGCCAAGATACAAACAGGGAAATTCAGCCCCAGCATTTT.

The chain combines TRBV19 with TRBJ1-1, with D possibly matching TRBD1 (5 bases). CDR1 LNHDA and CDR2 SQIVND come from the germline V gene (reference sequence). V shed 6 bases and J shed 2 bases, with 16 bases lying between them. This CDR3 has 15 amino acids. CDR3 in DNA: TGTGCCAGTAGGCCCCCGGGGGGGGGTAACACTGAAGCTTTCTTT. Translating it yields CASRPPGGGNTEAFF.

V is TRBV11-2 and J is TRBJ1-3; 7 bases are shared with TRBD1. V lost 2 bases to trimming and J lost 8 bases; unmatched junction nucleotides: 6. The germline V gene encodes CDR1 SGHAT and CDR2 FQNNGV. The length of the CDR3 is 14 residues. The CDR3 DNA reads as TGTGCCAGCAGCTTATTCCAGGGGGAATACACCATATATTTT. Translated: CASSLFQGEYTIYF.

The chain recombines TRBV12-3 or TRBV12-4 with TRBJ1-1; D may be TRBD1 (6 bases). V was cut by 8 bases and J by 2 bases, with 12 bases left in between. The CDR3 totals 13 residues. The CDR3 region has the DNA TGTGCCAGCTTACGGGGGGCAAACACTGAAGCTTTCTTT. Translating gives CASLRGANTEAFF.

The CDR3 DNA follows: TGTGCCACCCTTCCGGGACAGGGGGCTCGGACAGAGACCCAGTACTTC. It encodes CATLPGQGARTETQYF. The chain employs TRBV10-3 and TRBJ2-5; TRBD1 aligns across 12 bases. This CDR3 has 16 residues. The germline V gene encodes CDR1 ENHRY and CDR2 SYGVKD. The V gene end was trimmed by 10 bases and the J gene end by 4 bases; junction bases not matched to a gene: 13.

This CDR3 is CASSFRKEGRNSPLHF. As DNA, the CDR3 is TGTGCCAGCAGTTTTCGGAAGGAGGGACGTAATTCACCCCTCCACTTT. The rearrangement uses TRBV6-5 and TRBJ1-6; D is possibly TRBD1 (5 bases). The V gene's germline CDR1 is MNHEY and CDR2 SVGAGI. CDR3 length equals 16 residues. V gave up 4 bases and J gave up 6 bases, with 16 bases separating them.

The genes are TRBV7-8 and TRBJ1-3, with D possibly being TRBD1 (6 bases). The CDR3 has 15 amino acids. V was clipped by 2 bases and J by 0 bases, with 8 bases between them. The V gene's germline CDR1 is SGHVS and CDR2 FQNEAQ. The CDR3 DNA reads as TGTGCCAGCAGCTTAAGACAGGCCTCTGGAAACACCATATATTTT. Its protein product is CASSLRQASGNTIYF.

The genes are TRBV9 and TRBJ1-3; TRBD1 matches 8 bases. CDR1 and CDR2 from the germline V gene are SGDLS and YYNGEE. There are 15 residues in the CDR3. V dropped 0 bases and J dropped 6; count of bases not matched to a gene: 5. The CDR3 loop is CASSVGGTGENTIYF. As DNA, the CDR3 is TGTGCCAGCAGCGTAGGCGGGACAGGAGAAAACACCATATATTTT. The full variable domain, its missing parts supplied by reference TRBV9 and TRBJ1-3, is DSGVTQTPKHLITATGQRVTLRCSPRSGDLSVYWYQQSLDQGLQFLIQYYNGEERAKGNILERFSAQQFPDLHSELNLSSLELGDSALYFCASSVGGTGENTIYFGEGSWLTVV.

The rearrangement joins TRBV7-8 to TRBJ2-3; no reliable D call. CDR3 length: 12 amino acids. CDR1 and CDR2 from the germline V gene are SGHVS and FQNEAQ. With 7 bases removed from V and 6 bases from J, the gap between germline ends came to 11 bases. CDR3 loop: CASTADGDTQYF. The CDR3 DNA reads TGTGCCAGCACCGCCGACGGGGATACGCAGTATTTT.

The chain couples TRBV4-1 to TRBJ1-2; 9 nucleotides line up with TRBD1. J lost 2 bases, V lost 4 bases, and 2 bases had no gene match. CDR3 length equals 14 residues. Per the germline V gene, CDR1 is MGHRA and CDR2 is YSYEKL. In DNA, the CDR3 is TGCGCCAGCAGCCCGGGACAGGGAAACTATGGCTACACCTTC. This translates into CASSPGQGNYGYTF.

This sequence joins TRBV4-1 and TRBJ1-4, with a weak D call TRBD1 (6 bases). The V and J ends lost 4 bases and 6 bases respectively, with 33 bases between them. The CDR3 totals 21 residues. Germline lookup yields CDR1 MGHRA and CDR2 YSYEKL. CDR3 in amino acids: CASSRDTPASVPIPPYEKLFF. DNA for the CDR3: TGCGCCAGCAGCCGGGACACACCAGCCAGTGTACCAATTCCACCCTATGAAAAACTGTTTTTT.

The rearrangement uses TRBV5-6 and TRBJ2-7; 9 nucleotides align to TRBD1. V lost 4 bases, J lost 4 bases, and 9 bases stayed unmatched. CDR1 and CDR2 (germline): SGHDT, YYEEEE. The CDR3 spans 15 residues. CDR3 sequence reads: CASSTPGTGFYEQYF. The CDR3 DNA sequence: TGTGCCAGCAGCACACCCGGGACAGGGTTTTACGAGCAGTACTTC. The complete variable domain, with remaining parts taken from reference TRBV5-6 and TRBJ2-7, reads DAGVTQSPTHLIKTRGQQVTLRCSPKSGHDTVSWYQQALGQGPQFIFQYYEEEERQRGNFPDRFSGHQFPNYSSELNVNALLLGDSALYLCASSTPGTGFYEQYFGPGTRLTVT.

The chain links TRBV7-8 to TRBJ1-4, with 7 bases matching TRBD1. There are 16 residues in the CDR3. Per the germline V gene, CDR1 is SGHVS and CDR2 is FQNEAQ. The ends lost 5 bases at V and 4 bases at J; junction bases unmatched: 10. CDR3 in DNA: TGTGCCAGCAGCCCCCTTACAGGGGCCCGTAATGAAAAACTGTTTTTT. Translating it yields CASSPLTGARNEKLFF.